This entry features one T cell receptor beta chain sequence. Its antigen is still unknown. The data stem from a study of shared clonotypes between healthy human individuals. Study-level information: Each donor's CD8 memory used one plate, CD8 naive two, each CD4 subset three.

The V and J ends lost 8 bases and 2 bases, in that order; junction bases with no gene match: 0. Germline V gives CDR1 MDHEN, CDR2 SYDVKM. The length of the CDR3 is 12 residues. Study-level points and caveats: Donors were few, which limited the genetic and exposure-history diversity represented.

Everyone who donated was a Caucasian adult who lived in Nashville, Tennessee. Investigators spread the genomic DNA of each subset evenly over several immunoSEQ plates. This table comes from immunoSEQ multiplex PCR, and its TCRdb copy is limited to in-frame clones, with some not included. The sample yields about 2.3 million clones, roughly 90% seen once. Sequencing used naive CD4+ T cells from PBMCs. Subset noted: CD45RA+ positively selected. The receptor comes from a man in his late teens or twenties in good health. Some clones in this sample may be carry-over from other donors' samples. V gene TRBV28 combines with J gene TRBJ2-3; 8 nucleotides align to TRBD2. As DNA, the CDR3 is TGTGCCAGCGGACTAGCCACAGATACGCAGTATTTT. Its translation is CASGLATDTQYF.